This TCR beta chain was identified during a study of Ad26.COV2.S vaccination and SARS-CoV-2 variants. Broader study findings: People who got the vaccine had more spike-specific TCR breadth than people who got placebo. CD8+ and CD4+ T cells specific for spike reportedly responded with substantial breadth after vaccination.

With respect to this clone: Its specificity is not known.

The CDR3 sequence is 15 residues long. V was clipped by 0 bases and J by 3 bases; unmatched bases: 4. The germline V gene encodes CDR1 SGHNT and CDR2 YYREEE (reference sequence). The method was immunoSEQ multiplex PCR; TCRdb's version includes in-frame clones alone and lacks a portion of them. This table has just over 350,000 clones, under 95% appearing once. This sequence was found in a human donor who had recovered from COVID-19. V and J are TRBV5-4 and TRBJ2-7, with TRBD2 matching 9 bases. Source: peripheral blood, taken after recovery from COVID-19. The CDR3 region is CASSLASGTFYEQYF. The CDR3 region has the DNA TGTGCCAGCAGCTTGGCTAGCGGGACGTTCTACGAGCAGTACTTC.